This T cell receptor beta chain was documented in a study of T-cell memory formation after mild COVID-19. Notes on the study in general: CD4+ contracting clones were found mainly in CM and EM, and CD8+ ones in EMRA.

Comments on this clonotype: The antigen is unknown.

One entry per CDR3 protein results from TCRdb running MiXCR on the 5' RACE reads. In the table there are about 360,000 distinct CDR3 sequences, 10% to 15% of which are singletons. This TCR came from a man younger than 35 who had mild COVID-19 (a few samples of this study predate the infection). Cell type and time point are not known. Sequencing input: PBMCs or a T cell subset sorted from them (not recorded which).

The CDR3 sequence is CASSLGYGGLGETQYF. CDR3 coding DNA: TGTGCCAGCAGCTTAGGATACGGGGGTTTGGGAGAGACCCAGTACTTC. J is TRBJ2-5 and V is TRBV11-2; weak D call: TRBD2 (6 bases). Germline CDR1 reads SGHAT; CDR2 reads FQNNGV. The CDR3 consists of 16 residues. The germline V and J ends were trimmed by 1 base and 4 bases, with 16 bases remaining between them.